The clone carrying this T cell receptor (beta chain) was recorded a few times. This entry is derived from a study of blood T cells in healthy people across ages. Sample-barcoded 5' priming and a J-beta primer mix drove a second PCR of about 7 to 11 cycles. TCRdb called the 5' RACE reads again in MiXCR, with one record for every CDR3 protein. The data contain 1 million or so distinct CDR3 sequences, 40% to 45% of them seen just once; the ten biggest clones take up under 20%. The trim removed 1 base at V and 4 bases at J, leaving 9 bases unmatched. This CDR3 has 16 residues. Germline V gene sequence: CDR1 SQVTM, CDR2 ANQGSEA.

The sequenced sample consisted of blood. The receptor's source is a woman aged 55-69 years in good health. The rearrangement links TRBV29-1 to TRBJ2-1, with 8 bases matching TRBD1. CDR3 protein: CSVEGRTGGNYNEQFF. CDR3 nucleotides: TGCAGCGTTGAAGGTCGAACAGGGGGAAATTACAATGAGCAGTTCTTC.